Listed here are 29 T cell receptor beta chains from one sample, sequenced in a study of T cell responses to AZD1222 COVID-19 vaccine. Sequencing was performed with immunoSEQ multiplex PCR; in TCRdb, only in-frame clones are kept and a portion is missing. The repertoire has about 93,000 clones, roughly nine tenths of them found once; the top ten carry about 2.4%. Material: peripheral blood, obtained 28 days after the second AZD1222 dose. The receptors derive from an adult who received the AZD1222 COVID-19 vaccine.

This clone occurred a few times. The chain joins TRBV19 to TRBJ2-1; D ambiguous. Germline V gene sequence: CDR1 LNHDA, CDR2 SQIVND (reference sequence). The CDR3 is 12 residues long. Trimming took 4 bases from V and 8 from J, leaving 9 bases between them. This chain's CDR3 is CASSTSSHEQFF. The CDR3 region has the DNA TGTGCCAGTAGTACTAGTTCCCATGAGCAGTTCTTC. Full variable domain (missing parts from reference TRBV19 and TRBJ2-1): DGGITQSPKYLFRKEGQNVTLSCEQNLNHDAMYWYRQDPGQGLRLIYYSQIVNDFQKGDIAEGYSVSREKKESFPLTVTSAQKNPTAFYLCASSTSSHEQFFGPGTRLTVL.

The rearrangement joins TRBV6-2 or TRBV6-3 to TRBJ2-3, with 12 bases that match TRBD2. V gave up 5 bases and J gave up 8 bases; unmatched junction bases: 11. The CDR3 runs to 16 residues. Germline V gene lookup returns CDR1 MNHEY and CDR2 SVGEGT. CDR3 bases: TGTGCCAGCAGTAATGGGCTAGCGGGGGGGCCGGGTACGCAGTATTTT. Translating it yields CASSNGLAGGPGTQYF.

The chain carries TRBV14 and TRBJ2-1, with no clear D. Germline-derived CDR1 and CDR2 are SGHDN and FVKESK. The CDR3 has 14 amino acids. The V end lost 7 bases, the J end lost 0 bases, and 10 bases lay between the germline ends. CDR3 DNA: TGTGCCAGCAACAAAGGGCACTCCTACAATGAGCAGTTCTTC. As protein: CASNKGHSYNEQFF.

CDR3 DNA: TGCGCCAGCAGCCAAGAGAATGCAGGGGCTCGCTATGGCTACACCTTC. Encoded protein: CASSQENAGARYGYTF. This sequence joins TRBV4-3 and TRBJ1-2, with a tentative D call TRBD1 (6 bases). CDR1 is LGHNA, CDR2 YSLEER, per germline. Trimming shortened V by 0 bases and J by 4 bases, and 15 bases separated the two germline ends. This CDR3 has 16 amino acids.

J is TRBJ1-2 and V is TRBV11-2; D is unclear. This CDR3 contains 15 residues. Germline V gene data show CDR1 as SGHAT and CDR2 as FQNNGV. Trimming removed 5 bases from V and 5 bases from J, with 18 bases in between. The chain's CDR3 is CASSHGVQSLYGYTF. The CDR3 DNA reads as TGTGCCAGCAGCCACGGGGTACAGTCTCTATATGGCTACACCTTC.

This chain joins TRBV13 and TRBJ2-3; 7 positions match TRBD2. The CDR3 has 14 residues. V was clipped by 5 bases and J by 5 bases; unmatched bases: 7. The V gene's germline CDR1 is PRHDT and CDR2 FYEKMQ (reference sequence). Here the CDR3 reads CASSRGDRGDTQYF. The CDR3 DNA reads TGTGCCAGCAGCCGGGGGGATAGAGGAGATACGCAGTATTTT.

This sequence joins TRBV27 and TRBJ2-1, with 7 nucleotides matching TRBD1. Germline assignment: CDR1 MNHEY and CDR2 SMNVEV (reference sequence). V was pared by 7 bases and J by 5 bases, with 8 bases of the junction left unmatched. The CDR3 sequence is 14 residues long. CDR3 residues: CASMSWGQNNEQFF. DNA of the CDR3: TGTGCCAGCATGAGTTGGGGACAGAACAATGAGCAGTTCTTC.

The chain uses TRBV25-1 and TRBJ1-3, with 7 nucleotides matching TRBD1. This CDR3 has 15 amino acids. J was trimmed by 2 bases and V by 4 bases; bases with no gene match: 5. CDR1 is MGHDK, CDR2 SYGVNS, per germline. This CDR3 reads CASSATTGTGNTIYF. CDR3 DNA: TGTGCCAGCAGTGCGACGACAGGGACTGGAAACACCATATATTTT.

The sample holds a few counts of this clone. The genes are TRBV24-1 and TRBJ2-2; 7 nucleotides line up with TRBD2. The CDR3 has 15 amino acids. With 4 bases clipped from V and 6 bases from J, the junction kept 7 bases outside the gene matches. Per the germline V gene, CDR1 is KGHDR and CDR2 is SFDVKD. CDR3 sequence: CATSDPGLSSGELFF. The CDR3 DNA reads TGTGCCACCAGTGACCCGGGACTAAGCTCCGGGGAGCTGTTTTTT.

The chain has TRBV27 and TRBJ1-1; TRBD1 matches at 7 bases. Germline CDR1 MNHEY, CDR2 SMNVEV (reference sequence). The length of the CDR3 is 15 residues. Trimming cost V 6 bases and J 2 bases; bases outside gene matches: 9. The CDR3 region has the DNA TGTGCCAGCAGCTTGACAGGGAATTTCAACACTGAAGCTTTCTTT. Its translation: CASSLTGNFNTEAFF.

The chain couples TRBV30 to TRBJ1-2, with 7 bases matching TRBD1. Germline V gene lookup returns CDR1 GTSNPN and CDR2 SVGIG (reference sequence). V trimming: 2 bases; J trimming: 6 bases; junction bases outside the gene matches: 6. The CDR3 sequence is 13 residues long. The CDR3 DNA sequence: TGTGCCTGGAGTCGGGACAGTCCCAATGGCTACACCTTC. Translation: CAWSRDSPNGYTF.

This rearrangement joins TRBV2 to TRBJ1-1; perhaps TRBD1 as D (5 bases). The germline gives CDR1 SNHLY, CDR2 FYNNEI. This CDR3 has 13 residues. V was pared by 1 base and J by 3 bases, with 6 bases between. This CDR3 is CASSEEGHTEAFF. The CDR3 DNA reads TGTGCCAGCAGTGAAGAGGGACACACTGAAGCTTTCTTT.

This chain uses TRBV11-2 with TRBJ2-3, with D hard to call. This CDR3 is 14 amino acids long. Germline V lookup: CDR1 SGHAT, CDR2 FQNNGV. With 3 bases removed from V and 4 bases from J, the gap between germline ends came to 11 bases. The CDR3 loop reads CASSLMSSSDTQYF. The CDR3 DNA follows: TGTGCCAGCAGCTTGATGAGTAGCTCAGATACGCAGTATTTT.

The rearrangement links TRBV5-1 to TRBJ2-7; TRBD2 matches at 8 bases. CDR1 and CDR2 from the germline V gene are SGHRS and YFSETQ. The CDR3 has 17 amino acids. With 3 bases clipped from V and 4 bases from J, the junction kept 15 bases outside the gene matches. The CDR3 DNA is TGCGCCAGCAGCTCTCCGGGCGCGGGACTAGGAGCGTACGAGCAGTACTTC. This translates into CASSSPGAGLGAYEQYF.

This chain links TRBV12-5 with TRBJ1-1; 12 nucleotides line up with TRBD1. The CDR3 sequence is 14 residues long. Unmatched junction bases numbered 8, after V lost 7 bases and J lost 8 bases. Germline CDR1 and CDR2: LGHNT and FRNRAP. CDR3 in amino acids: CASATSGQGAEAFF. CDR3 bases: TGTGCTAGTGCAACCTCGGGACAGGGGGCGGAAGCTTTCTTT.

CDR3 protein: CASSYSRMVNYGYTF. CDR3 DNA: TGTGCCAGCAGTTACTCGAGAATGGTTAACTATGGCTACACCTTC. The chain is built from TRBV6-2 or TRBV6-3 and TRBJ1-2; no clear D. This CDR3 is 15 amino acids long. Trimming shortened V by 0 bases and J by 1 base, and 9 bases separated the two germline ends. Germline V gene data show CDR1 as MNHEY and CDR2 as SVGEGT.

This sequence joins TRBV19 and TRBJ1-1, with 9 bases matching TRBD1. V lost 7 bases and J lost 0; bases outside the gene matches: 6. Germline V gives CDR1 LNHDA, CDR2 SQIVND (reference sequence). This CDR3 comprises 15 residues. CDR3 amino acids: CASKRDRVMNTEAFF. The CDR3 DNA sequence: TGTGCCAGTAAGAGGGACAGGGTGATGAACACTGAAGCTTTCTTT.

The rearrangement joins TRBV12-3 or TRBV12-4 to TRBJ1-4; no clear D. The CDR3 is made up of 12 amino acids. The V and J ends lost 6 bases and 10 bases respectively, with 12 bases between them. CDR3 DNA sequence: TGTGCCAGCAGACTAGGGCTGTCAAAACTGTTTTTT. Amino acid sequence: CASRLGLSKLFF.

This clone was counted between two and nine times. The V call is TRBV29-1, the J call TRBJ2-1, with 8 nucleotides matching TRBD1. Germline CDR1 reads SQVTM; CDR2 reads ANQGSEA. The ends lost 1 base at V and 2 bases at J; junction bases unmatched: 1. There are 14 residues in the CDR3. This chain's CDR3 is CSVEGQGTYNEQFF. The CDR3, as DNA: TGCAGCGTTGAAGGACAGGGGACCTACAATGAGCAGTTCTTC.

Here the CDR3 DNA reads TGTGCCAGTAGTGTACTAGCGGGAGATGACGATGAGCAGTTCTTC. Protein product: CASSVLAGDDDEQFF. The chain recombines TRBV19 with TRBJ2-1, with 11 bases aligning to TRBD2. This CDR3 region has 15 residues. The germline V gene encodes CDR1 LNHDA and CDR2 SQIVND (reference sequence). The V and J ends lost 5 bases and 8 bases, in that order; junction bases with no gene match: 8.

The chain employs TRBV12-3 or TRBV12-4 and TRBJ2-3; D remains unclear. This CDR3 contains 12 residues. V shed 5 bases and J shed 5 bases, with 8 bases lying between them. This CDR3 is CASSVVRDTQYF. CDR3 DNA: TGTGCCAGCAGTGTAGTCCGAGATACGCAGTATTTT.

The rearrangement links TRBV7-9 to TRBJ1-2; TRBD1 agrees at 8 bases. Unmatched junction bases numbered 6, after V lost 1 base and J lost 8 bases. From germline, CDR1 is SEHNR and CDR2 FQNEAQ (reference sequence). The CDR3 totals 14 residues. The CDR3 nucleotides are TGTGCCAGCAGCTTAGGGACAGGGCAACGAGGCTACACCTTC. Its protein product is CASSLGTGQRGYTF.

The genes are TRBV18 and TRBJ2-2, with D possibly being TRBD2 (6 bases). CDR1 and CDR2 from the germline V gene are KGHSH and LQKENI. Between the trimmed V and J ends, which lost 1 base and 0 bases, there was a span of 12 bases. This CDR3 region has 17 residues. For the CDR3, the DNA is TGTGCCAGCTCACCACGTCCTGGAGGGGCGAACACCGGGGAGCTGTTTTTT. It translates to CASSPRPGGANTGELFF.

This clone occurred a few times. The chain carries TRBV6-1 and TRBJ1-4; the D is unclear. The CDR3 spans 14 residues. V lost 1 base to trimming and J lost 1 base, with 4 bases between them. Germline CDR1 and CDR2: MNHNS and SASEGT. In DNA, the CDR3 is TGTGCCAGCAGTGAAGGAATAACTAATGAAAAACTGTTTTTT. Amino acid sequence: CASSEGITNEKLFF.

This chain connects TRBV19 to TRBJ1-6; no firm D call. Germline-derived CDR1 and CDR2 are LNHDA and SQIVND (reference sequence). CDR3 length: 15 amino acids. The V end was cut by 7 bases, the J end by 9 bases, with 19 bases between. The CDR3 sequence is CASTPRSGLGSPLHF. The CDR3 coding sequence is TGTGCCAGTACCCCCCGTAGTGGGCTCGGTTCACCCCTCCACTTT.

The chain carries TRBV18 and TRBJ1-6; TRBD1 might be the D (5 bases). V lost 3 bases and J 8 bases, leaving 14 bases between the germline ends. Germline CDR1 and CDR2: KGHSH and LQKENI. This CDR3 has 15 residues. The chain's CDR3 is CASSPRDGGDSPLHF. The DNA of the CDR3 is TGTGCCAGCTCACCCCGGGACGGGGGGGATTCACCCCTCCACTTT.

The V gene is TRBV10-3, the J gene TRBJ1-1; D perhaps matches TRBD1 (5 bases). The length of the CDR3 is 16 residues. Trimming shortened V by 6 bases and J by 5 bases, and 22 bases separated the two germline ends. Germline V gene lookup returns CDR1 ENHRY and CDR2 SYGVKD. CDR3 in DNA: TGTGCCATCAGGGGCCGCGAGGGAAAAGGGACTACTGAAGCTTTCTTT. Its translation is CAIRGREGKGTTEAFF.

This sequence joins TRBV5-1 and TRBJ1-1; no reliable D call. This CDR3 comprises 16 residues. CDR1 and CDR2 from the germline V gene are SGHRS and YFSETQ. V lost 0 bases and J 0 bases, leaving 12 bases between the germline ends. The CDR3 DNA sequence: TGCGCCAGCAGCTTGGACGTGCGTCAGTTGAACACTGAAGCTTTCTTT. Translating gives CASSLDVRQLNTEAFF. Looking up the rest from reference TRBV5-1 and TRBJ1-1 gives the full variable domain: KAGVTQTPRYLIKTRGQQVTLSCSPISGHRSVSWYQQTPGQGLQFLFEYFSETQRNKGNFPGRFSGRQFSNSRSEMNVSTLELGDSALYLCASSLDVRQLNTEAFFGQGTRLTVV.

The V call is TRBV10-2, the J call TRBJ2-3; 9 nucleotides line up with TRBD2. Germline V lookup: CDR1 WSHSY, CDR2 SAAADI. The V gene end was trimmed by 3 bases and the J gene end by 1 base; junction bases not matched to a gene: 5. This CDR3 region has 16 residues. CDR3 sequence: CASSEVASGGTDTQYF. For the CDR3, the DNA is TGCGCCAGCAGTGAAGTGGCTAGCGGGGGCACAGATACGCAGTATTTT.